A single sample is the source of the 10 T cell receptor beta chains below, sequenced in a study of T-cell memory formation after mild COVID-19 (dated by TCRdb to about 2021). Library preparation employed 5' RACE. The sequencer was an Illumina NovaSeq 6000. TCRdb reran the public reads through fastp at Q25 and MiXCR, keeping productive beta chains. Every CDR3 protein is listed once, alongside the most common genes and DNA of its rows. The sample includes roughly 190,000 distinct CDR3 sequences, with under 30% observed a single time. About an eighth of the sample goes to the ten largest clones. The specimen sequenced was PBMCs or a T cell subset sorted from them (not recorded which). The receptors shown here come from an adult woman who had mild COVID-19 (a few samples of this study predate the infection). The sample titles of this study are shuffled in the database, so cell type and time point are left out; the donor was told from shared clones.

This clonotype appeared a single time. J is TRBJ2-7 and V is TRBV24-1, with 10 bases lining up with TRBD2. Trimming at V came to 2 bases and at J to 1 base, leaving 10 bases not matched to a gene. Germline CDR1 KGHDR, CDR2 SFDVKD. The CDR3 runs 18 residues. DNA for the CDR3: TGTGCCACCAGTGATTCGAGCCCGGCTAGCGGGAGTTCCTACGAGCAGTACTTC. Amino acids: CATSDSSPASGSSYEQYF.

The sample holds one count of this clonotype. The rearrangement links TRBV2 to TRBJ1-5; 7 bases agree with TRBD1. There are 14 residues in the CDR3. The J segment lost 7 bases and the V segment lost 4 bases, leaving 7 bases of the junction unmatched. The germline gives CDR1 SNHLY, CDR2 FYNNEI. This CDR3 reads CASSGPGGRQPQHF. CDR3 bases: TGTGCCAGCAGTGGACCAGGGGGGCGACAGCCCCAGCATTTT.

The J gene is TRBJ2-4, the V gene TRBV21-1; TRBD1 was called by the table and not checked on the DNA. TRBV21-1 is annotated as a pseudogene. This CDR3 region has 16 residues. CDR3 sequence: CASSKAHRYRRNIQYF. The CDR3 region has the DNA TGTGCCAGCAGCAAAGCGCACAGGTATAGGAGAAACATTCAGTACTTC.

In its sample, this clonotype was seen a few times. The chain uses TRBV19 and TRBJ2-5; D is ambiguous. The CDR3 runs 14 residues. Germline V CDR1 and CDR2: LNHDA, SQIVND (reference sequence). Trimming took 5 bases from V and 2 from J, leaving 12 bases between them. The CDR3 is CASSPRPLQETQYF. The CDR3 DNA follows: TGTGCCAGTAGTCCCCGACCCTTGCAAGAGACCCAGTACTTC.

This clonotype was counted a few times. The chain recombines TRBV6-5 with TRBJ1-1; TRBD1 aligns across 7 bases. Germline lookup yields CDR1 MNHEY and CDR2 SVGAGI. The CDR3 loop spans 14 amino acids. With 7 bases clipped from V and 1 base from J, the junction kept 6 bases outside the gene matches. The CDR3 DNA follows: TGTGCCAGCACCCAATCAGGGGGGAACACTGAAGCTTTCTTT. It encodes CASTQSGGNTEAFF.

The chain joins TRBV15 to TRBJ2-3; 12 nucleotides align to TRBD2. The germline CDR1 and CDR2 sequences are LNHNV and YYDKDF (reference sequence). CDR3 length: 16 residues. After removal of 5 bases from V and 5 bases from J, the junction contained 8 bases not matched to a gene. The CDR3 region is CATSSGLAGNLDTQYF. CDR3 DNA sequence: TGTGCCACCAGCTCCGGACTAGCGGGGAACTTAGATACGCAGTATTTT.

CDR3 coding DNA: TGTGCCTGGAGCTGGGGGGACGCTATCGGAGAGACCCAGTACTTC. Protein sequence: CAWSWGDAIGETQYF. The rearrangement links TRBV30 to TRBJ2-5, with D maybe TRBD2 (6 bases). The CDR3 length is 15 residues. Germline-derived CDR1 and CDR2 are GTSNPN and SVGIG (reference sequence). V lost 3 bases, J lost 4 bases, and 18 bases lay in between. The whole variable domain, filled in from reference TRBV30 and TRBJ2-5, reads SQTIHQWPATLVQPVGSPLSLECTVEGTSNPNLYWYRQAAGRGLQLLFYSVGIGQISSEVPQNLSASRPQDRQFILSSKKLLLSDSGFYLCAWSWGDAIGETQYFGPGTRLLVL.

The V gene is TRBV2, the J gene TRBJ1-2; D gene unclear. Deletions cut 6 bases from V and 6 bases from J, with 17 bases between. This CDR3 region has 14 residues. The germline gives CDR1 SNHLY, CDR2 FYNNEI. CDR3 sequence: CASRPGEGYNGYTF. CDR3 DNA: TGTGCCAGCAGGCCCGGGGAGGGTTACAATGGCTACACCTTC.

The rearrangement uses TRBV10-3 and TRBJ1-4, with 8 bases lining up with TRBD1. Germline CDR1 is ENHRY and CDR2 is SYGVKD. Trimming cost V 3 bases and J 6 bases; bases outside gene matches: 6. This CDR3 region has 15 residues. The chain's CDR3 is CAISDTTGEDEKLFF. The CDR3 DNA sequence: TGTGCCATCAGTGACACGACAGGGGAGGATGAAAAACTGTTTTTT.

At least ten counts were recorded for this clonotype. The J gene is TRBJ2-2, the V gene TRBV24-1, with D uncertain. This CDR3 spans 15 amino acids. Between the trimmed V and J ends, which lost 5 bases and 2 bases, there was a span of 11 bases. Germline V gives CDR1 KGHDR, CDR2 SFDVKD. The CDR3 reads CATSALDGNTGELFF. As DNA, the CDR3 is TGTGCCACCAGTGCTCTGGACGGAAACACCGGGGAGCTGTTTTTT.